This TCR beta chain was obtained from a study of identical twins (dated by TCRdb to the mid-2010s). For the wider study: To test whether fetal clonotypes persist, this study deep-sequenced TCR alpha and beta repertoires from monozygotic twins, from unrelated adults of various ages, and from cord blood. To rule out contamination, the twin experiments were replicated at different times with different library preparation protocols. General study outcomes and caveats: Because the same donors could not be followed over many years, the conclusions depended on cross-sectional statistical analysis. Fewer insertions were carried by abundant cord blood beta clonotypes; a weaker similar trend was observed in young adult naive repertoires, while no such trend was observed in memory repertoires. In monozygotic twins, out-of-frame TCR alpha sharing was systematically underestimated by recombination models, although the models agreed with sharing between unrelated individuals. Zero-insertion analyses could be partly confounded by invariant T cells such as MAIT and iNKT, although diverse VJ usage argued against such confounding for most clonotypes. The excess sharing between twins in beta out-of-frame sequences was weaker because fewer shared sequences reduced the signal-to-noise ratio. Compared with coincidental sharing between unrelated individuals, out-of-frame TCR alpha sequences shared between twins had an excess of sequences with low generation probability.

All donors were healthy Caucasians. Three pairs of female monozygotic twins, all aged roughly 18 to 29 years, were included in the twin cohort. Peripheral blood mononuclear cells were the source from which RNA for the TCR libraries was isolated. Inclusive of the bounding cysteine and phenylalanine, the CDR3 is 14 residues long. This entry keeps only the CDR3 DNA: 42 bases, framed from base 1. CDR1 and CDR2 (SGDLS, YYNGEE) derive from the germline V gene. Relative to germline, V is 4 bases shorter and J is 2 bases shorter, with 12 bases between their ends. Preparation of the library involved 5' RACE. The sample was run on an Illumina HiSeq 2000. A universal primer binding site was introduced by template switching, and a unique molecular identifier was present in the final cDNA, enabling accurate counting of TCR cDNA molecules. Specific primers in the conserved constant-segment region were used to synthesize first-strand cDNA for the TCR alpha and beta chains. To control for contamination, every cDNA library carried two barcodes: a SMART-Mk sample barcode plus Illumina barcodes. Two successive PCR steps introduced TruSeq adapter sequences along with Illumina sample barcodes. TCR alpha and beta cDNA libraries were sequenced on the Illumina HiSeq platform with custom primers. As for the authors' bioinformatics: Unique molecular identifiers were extracted from raw reads with MiGEC, and CDR3 positions were determined with MiXCR. For each individual, recombination models were inferred using an EM algorithm with the repgenHMM and IGoR tools. The tcR package in R was used for shared clonotype analysis, with sharing normalized by the product of cloneset sizes. To study raw recombination without the effects of thymic and clonal selection, out-of-frame nonproductive sequences were analyzed. Clones were called with MiXCR by TCRdb after fastp trimmed the public reads at Q25, and only in-frame beta chains were retained. Rows with a matching CDR3 protein are joined into one entry that keeps the most common DNA and genes. TCRdb, not the authors, supplied the V and J calls. The table for this sample lists nearly 650,000 distinct CDR3 sequences; roughly 7.1% of them were counted only once. Of the sample, roughly 1.6% falls within the top ten clones.

In this sample, this clonotype turned up many times. The target of this receptor is not known. Base qualities are missing; no much larger clone stands one base away. This sample also belongs to another study, concerning yellow fever vaccine responses in identical twins. As the second publication notes: The T cell response to vaccination in identical twins was reported by the authors to appear partly convergent and partly personalized. Focusing on identical twins, the study followed the T cell clones that responded to the vaccine, and did so with precision.

Sequences were obtained from PBMCs. The chain is encoded by TRBV9 joined to TRBJ1-2; no D gene can be assigned with confidence. This receptor was taken from a young woman in good health. In nucleotides, the sequence is TGTGCCAGCAGCTCAGACCCGGGGAACTATGGCTACACCTTC. Its amino acids are CASSSDPGNYGYTF.